This is a list of T cell receptor beta chains from one sample in a study of T cell repertoires in cytomegalovirus infection. TCRdb reprocessed the reads via MiXCR and lists one record per CDR3 protein. The table records fewer than 200,000 distinct CDR3 sequences, roughly 19% of them present only once. Material: PBMCs. The receptor set was obtained from a human donor in good health (CMV status not recorded). Some clones in this sample may be carry-over from other donors' samples. CDR3s include the opening cysteine and the closing phenylalanine or tryptophan. D genes are given only for firm matches. Part of the rows lack a size; the others show once, few, many or a class for expanded clones.

clone size	V gene	D gene	J gene	CDR3 DNA	CDR3 protein
many	TRBV7-2	TRBD2	TRBJ2-3	TGTGCCAGCAGCCGAGTAGCGGGAGGTCCCCCAGATACGCAGTATTTT	CASSRVAGGPPDTQYF
few	TRBV7-9	.	TRBJ1-1	TGTGCCAGCAGCTTAGAGATGGGGGAGAGGTCTGAAGCTTTCTTT	CASSLEMGERSEAFF
once	TRBV4-2	.	TRBJ1-5	TGTGCCAGCATCCAAGATGCGAGGGGGGCTCAGCCCCAGCATTTT	CASIQDARGAQPQHF
.	TRBV20-1	TRBD1	TRBJ1-1	TGCAGTGCTAGAGACCCAAGACAGGGAGGGCACACTGAAGCTTTCTTT	CSARDPRQGGHTEAFF
few	TRBV28	TRBD2	TRBJ2-3	TGTGCCAGCAGTTCCTCCTTGCGGGGAGGGTTCACAGATACGCAGTATTTT	CASSSSLRGGFTDTQYF
.	TRBV10-3	TRBD1	TRBJ2-7	TGTGCCATCAGTGAGACAGGGGTAGTTGACGAGCAGTACTTC	CAISETGVVDEQYF
.	TRBV19	.	TRBJ2-3	TGTGCCAGTGCCGGTTTGGCCGGCGGAGGAACAGATACGCAGTATTTT	CASAGLAGGGTDTQYF
.	TRBV5-1	.	TRBJ2-1	TGCGCCAGCAGCTTGGTATCGGGTAATGGAAAAGAGCAGTTCTTC	CASSLVSGNGKEQFF
.	TRBV19	TRBD1	TRBJ1-5	TGTGCCAGTAGTGCACAGGGGAAGGATCAGCCCCAGCATTTT	CASSAQGKDQPQHF
.	TRBV27	TRBD1	TRBJ2-1	TGTGCCAGCAGAACTTCCGGGACAGGCCTCAATGAGCAGTTCTTC	CASRTSGTGLNEQFF
many	TRBV28	.	TRBJ1-1	TGTGCCAGCAGTTTATCAGTATCGAACACTGAAGCTTTCTTT	CASSLSVSNTEAFF
.	TRBV12-3/TRBV12-4	.	TRBJ2-1	TGTGCCAGCAGTTTACCCGGACTCTCCTACAATGAGCAGTTCTTC	CASSLPGLSYNEQFF
many	TRBV7-2	TRBD2	TRBJ2-1	TGTGCCAGCAGCTTATCTAGCGGGGCTTCCAATGAGCAGTTCTTC	CASSLSSGASNEQFF
.	TRBV7-9	.	TRBJ2-5	TGTGCCAGCGCGAGTGCGCGGGGCCTCTCAGAGACCCAGTACTTC	CASASARGLSETQYF
many	TRBV20-1	TRBD1	TRBJ1-6	TGCAGTGCCCCGACAACAACAGGGGGGAGTTCACCCCTCCACTTT	CSAPTTTGGSSPLHF
many	TRBV15	.	TRBJ1-1	TGTGCCACCAGCAGAGAAGTCAGGTACACGGGTGAAGCTTTCTTT	CATSREVRYTGEAFF
.	TRBV12-3/TRBV12-4	TRBD1	TRBJ2-3	TGTGCCAGCAGACCCCATAAGGGGACAGGGAGCACAGATACGCAGTATTTT	CASRPHKGTGSTDTQYF
.	TRBV14	.	TRBJ2-1	TGTGCCAGCAGCCAAGATTTACTATACAATGAGCAGTTCTTC	CASSQDLLYNEQFF
many	TRBV7-2	TRBD2	TRBJ2-3	TGTGCCAGCAGCTCCATGGCGGCGGGAGGGAGGGCAGATACGCAGTATTTT	CASSSMAAGGRADTQYF
few	TRBV5-4	.	TRBJ2-7	TGTGCCAGCAGCTTAGAACCGGGCTACGAGCAGTACTTC	CASSLEPGYEQYF
many	TRBV7-9	TRBD1	TRBJ2-7	TGTGCCAGCAGCCGCGGGACAGGGTTTGTCCACGAGCAGTACTTC	CASSRGTGFVHEQYF
.	TRBV5-1	.	TRBJ2-7	TGCGCCAGCAGCTCCGGTGAGGCCTCCTACGAGCAGTACTTC	CASSSGEASYEQYF
.	TRBV3-1	TRBD2	TRBJ2-1	TGTGCCAGCAGCCAAGATATCAGCGGGGGGGCCGGTAATGAGCAGTTCTTC	CASSQDISGGAGNEQFF
.	TRBV6-1	.	TRBJ2-6	TGTGCCAGCAGTGAAAACGGATACTCTGGGGCCAACGTCCTGACTTTC	CASSENGYSGANVLTF
few	TRBV6-2/TRBV6-3	.	TRBJ2-2	TGTGCCAGCAGTTACCCCGAGGCTAGGTGGACCGGGGAGCTGTTTTTT	CASSYPEARWTGELFF
.	TRBV30	.	TRBJ2-6	TGTGCCTGGAGTCCCGACTCTGGGGCCAACGTCCTGACTTTC	CAWSPDSGANVLTF
.	TRBV6-2/TRBV6-3	.	TRBJ2-7	TGTGCCAGCAGTTACTCCACCCTCTACGAGCAGTACTTC	CASSYSTLYEQYF
.	TRBV20-1	.	TRBJ2-1	TGCAGTGCTAACTCTCCCAGGGGCGATGAGCAGTTCTTC	CSANSPRGDEQFF
many	TRBV11-2	.	TRBJ1-6	TGTGCCAGCAGCTTATTAGGAGGGTACTATAATTCACCCCTCCACTTT	CASSLLGGYYNSPLHF
many	TRBV19	.	TRBJ1-5	TGTGCCAGTAGTATCAAATCGACAGGTTCCAATCAGCCCCAGCATTTT	CASSIKSTGSNQPQHF
few	TRBV28	.	TRBJ1-1	TGTGCCAGCCGAACGGCGCCACTCGAAGCTTTCTTT	CASRTAPLEAFF
many	TRBV7-2	.	TRBJ2-7	TGTGCCAGCAGCGGGAAGGACAGTAGGGAGCAGTACTTC	CASSGKDSREQYF
many	TRBV7-6	.	TRBJ1-5	TGTGCCAGCAGCTTAAGGGGTGATCAGCCCCAGCATTTT	CASSLRGDQPQHF
.	TRBV19	.	TRBJ1-4	TGTGCCAGTAGTCCTAATCCAATTGCAACTAATGAAAAACTGTTTTTT	CASSPNPIATNEKLFF
few	TRBV5-6	TRBD2	TRBJ2-2	TGTGCCAGCAGCTTGGCCGGGGGGACCCAGAACACCGGGGAGCTGTTTTTT	CASSLAGGTQNTGELFF
.	TRBV20-1	TRBD1	TRBJ2-1	TGCAGTGCTCCGAAGGTATACAGGGGAAGCTCCTACAATGAGCAGTTCTTC	CSAPKVYRGSSYNEQFF
many	TRBV7-2	.	TRBJ2-7	TGTGCCAGCAGCCACCCATCCGGACGGAAATTCTACGAGCAGTACTTC	CASSHPSGRKFYEQYF
few	TRBV28	.	TRBJ1-5	TGTGCCACCTCAAATCAGCCCCAGCATTTT	CATSNQPQHF
many	TRBV7-8	TRBD2	TRBJ2-1	TGTGCCAGCAGCGACCCGGGACTAGCGGCCTACAATGAGCAGTTCTTC	CASSDPGLAAYNEQFF
.	TRBV29-1	TRBD1	TRBJ2-5	TGCAGCGCTCGACAGGGGCGGCAAGAGACCCAGTACTTC	CSARQGRQETQYF
few	TRBV20-1	.	TRBJ2-3	TGCAGTGCTAGCGGCTACCCTAGCACAGATACGCAGTATTTT	CSASGYPSTDTQYF
few	TRBV6-6	.	TRBJ1-3	TGTGCCAGCAGTTACGGCGGGGCCGGAAACACCATATATTTT	CASSYGGAGNTIYF
few	TRBV5-4	.	TRBJ1-1	TGTGCCAGCAGTCCACAGAGGGACACTGAAGCTTTCTTT	CASSPQRDTEAFF
.	TRBV12-5	.	TRBJ2-7	TGTGCTAGTGGTTTGAACTCCGGGACACCAAGCTACGAGCAGTACTTC	CASGLNSGTPSYEQYF
few	TRBV18	.	TRBJ1-1	TGTGCCAGCTCACTCCCTCCGCGGGGGCGGACTGAAGCTTTCTTT	CASSLPPRGRTEAFF
.	TRBV6-2/TRBV6-3	.	TRBJ2-2	TGTGCCAGCAGTTACTCCTCGGCCACCGGGGAGCTGTTTTTT	CASSYSSATGELFF
.	TRBV29-1	.	TRBJ2-5	TGCAGCGTGGGTGGGGACCAAGAGACCCAGTACTTC	CSVGGDQETQYF
.	TRBV15	TRBD2	TRBJ2-5	TGTGCCACCAGCAGAGGAATTGCGGGAGGGCGGGGAGAGACCCAGTACTTC	CATSRGIAGGRGETQYF